This T cell receptor beta chain was retrieved from a study of sequential checkpoint blockade in melanoma. The assay was immunoSEQ multiplex PCR, and TCRdb's table has in-frame clones only and misses some. The table shows more than 2,500 clones, with roughly a quarter occurring only once. This clone was seen only a few times. The treatment: randomized to nivolumab then ipilimumab (arm A) or the reverse (arm B). This CDR3 is built from 18 residues. Germline CDR1 is MDHEN and CDR2 is SYDVKM. With 6 bases clipped from V and 6 bases from J, the junction kept 13 bases outside the gene matches. The sequenced sample was tumor tissue (inferred from file names), obtained from a patient given nivolumab and ipilimumab in sequence. This clonotype was obtained from a human donor with melanoma. The chain carries TRBV28 and TRBJ2-4; 14 positions match TRBD2. The CDR3 DNA reads TGTGCCAGCAGACCCCCGGGACTAGCGGGAGTTGGGGGAAACATTCAGTACTTC. It specifies CASRPPGLAGVGGNIQYF.